This T cell receptor beta chain emerged from a study of cytomegalovirus exposure and HLA in healthy donors (dated by TCRdb to about 2017). Study-wide context: An earlier analysis of about 530 of the donors reported 250 to 300 Gb of sequence data and 100 million to 120 million unique TCR beta sequences obtained from approximately 180 million T cells. Among roughly 400 genotyped donors of the cohort, an average of roughly 230,000 unique TCR beta nucleotide sequences was sequenced per donor, of which about 20% were non-productive. To predict cytomegalovirus infection status, the study combined high-throughput TCR immunosequencing, statistical association of individual TCRs with disease status, and machine learning. Alongside the repertoire data, information on donor age, sex, ethnicity and CMV serostatus was compiled. In a later genetic analysis, genome-wide SNP genotypes for about three fifths of the roughly 670 donors were used, and that subset was treated as a discovery cohort. Rather than using new phenotypic data, the later analysis identified candidate immune exposures from TCR beta sequences and from how often those sequences occurred across donors. Of the roughly 420 genotyped donors, roughly 80% were placed in the genetic ancestry cluster associated with self-reported Caucasian donors. In an earlier analysis of 500 to 650 of the donors, high-throughput TCR beta sequencing was used to judge whether each TCR beta V gene segment behaved as functional or pseudogenic. An early release that covered about 600 HLA-typed donors contained approximately 300 gigabases of sequencing data and 80 million or so unique TCR sequences. A separate validation cohort of approximately 130 different subjects was used in addition to the roughly 620-subject first cohort. The study profiled the T cell repertoires of more than 500 subjects by immunosequencing and related them to cytomegalovirus serostatus. A later analysis re-examined previously published TCR beta repertoires from hundreds of donors and added high-resolution HLA genotyping to investigate patterns of TCR occurrence. The number of typed donors differed by locus: about 620-640 for A, B, C, DRB1 and DQB1; 500 to 550 for DQA1; roughly 600 for DPA1; and about 450 for DPB1. The study aimed to test whether cataloging public T cell receptors could reveal signatures of past pathogen exposure. Both class I and class II loci were covered by HLA typing, at four-digit resolution. Roughly five DR-DQ haplotypes were treated as single units for association and clustering because of strong linkage in the cohort. Every repertoire in the discovery cohort had been generated on one and the same sequencing platform.

On this clone itself: The specificity of this receptor is unknown.

Library creation used the immunoSEQ multiplex PCR assay. For the multiplex PCR, a mixture combining 60 forward primers for TCR Vbeta segments and 13 reverse primers for TCR Jbeta segments was used. The CDR3 region of rearranged TCR beta genes was amplified from genomic DNA by a multiplex PCR assay. On the Illumina HiSeq System, the amplified TCR beta libraries were sequenced as 87-base-pair reads. On the authors' methods: A later analysis tallied tens of millions of unique TCR beta chains across the 666 repertoires, and approximately 9.9 million of those chains were shared by two or more donors. To remove PCR and sequencing errors, raw reads were error-corrected and collapsed into unique sequences using a nearest-neighbor algorithm that merged closely related sequences. To assign V, D and J gene segments, CDR3 sequences were aligned to IMGT reference sequences. For a sequence to be retained, at least a six-nucleotide match to both a V gene segment and a J gene segment was required. A rearrangement was called productive if the CDR3 had no stop codons and remained in frame with V and J, and every other rearrangement was called non-productive. Following IMGT convention, CDR3 was defined as the stretch from the second conserved V-encoded cysteine up to the conserved J-encoded phenylalanine. The earlier analysis of 450 to 750 of the donors excluded any sequence lacking an unambiguous match to a single V gene segment. In an earlier analysis of about 590 of the donors, a V segment was called functional when productive rearrangements were above 56.7%, and segregating when the standard deviation between donors exceeded 5%. A statistical classification framework was built to diagnose cytomegalovirus status from the catalog of TCR beta chain sequences. A later analysis assigned V and J genes by comparing TCR nucleotide sequences with IMGT/GENE-DB human TR gene sequences. The TCRdist pipeline was used in a later analysis to assign CDR3 sequences and most-parsimonious VDJ recombination scenarios. In a later analysis, each TCR beta chain was defined by its CDR3 amino acid sequence together with its V-gene family, and reads lacking a unique V-gene family were excluded. A later analysis removed 450 to 600 highly shared, low-generation-probability nucleotide sequences to deal with suspected cross-contamination and a sequencing artifact. A later analysis calculated a clonal expansion index for each public chain from normalized within-repertoire ranks of inferred template counts. In a later analysis, generation probabilities were computed with a VDJ recombination model fitted to out-of-frame rearrangements, and the resulting probabilities were checked against IGoR. In a later analysis, hypergeometric tests were used to score TCR-TCR, TCR-HLA and TCR-CMV co-occurrence, with a repertoire-size bias correction applied to TCR pairs. False discovery rates were estimated in a later analysis by permuting HLA or CMV assignments 20 times. In a later analysis, co-occurring TCRs were grouped using DBSCAN, with TCRdist sequence similarity added in when clustering inside HLA-allele-positive subsets. Repertoires with fewer than 30,000 or more than 120,000 public chains were left out of co-occurrence clustering, as were a handful of repertoires with anomalous nucleotide sharing. TCRdb re-hosts the immuneACCESS table, in-frame sequences only. Its copies lack some clones; in the studies checked, an unresolved V gene accounts for under half of them, and the cause for the rest is not known. That table gives V, J and clone size, and the DNA gave D and trimming. The table for this sample shows approximately 130,000 clones. In total, the top ten clones hold roughly 2% of the sample.

The cohort was made up of 500 to 800 healthy bone marrow donors. Cohort members were all nominally healthy when sampled, although unrecorded immune exposures were likely present. The donor was CMV seronegative and belonged to the group of around 350 seronegative cohort members. Every donor gave a peripheral blood sample, and the peripheral blood mononuclear cells from that sample were used for TCR beta sequencing. Genomic DNA was extracted from the blood cell samples with the Qiagen DNeasy Blood Extraction Kit. Summary of the overall study and its limitations: Specific HLA alleles were associated with around 18,000 TCR beta sequences at a false discovery rate of 0.05 in a later analysis. An earlier analysis of several hundred of the donors showed that most TCR beta V segments appeared in productive rearrangements either about 87% or about 30% of the time, which broadly matched IMGT annotations. Most CMV-associated TCR beta chains appeared to be HLA-restricted in a later analysis, and the HLA associations seemed to be driven largely by CMV exposure. In vitro tests confirmed that a few of the cytomegalovirus-associated TCR beta chains recognize cytomegalovirus antigens. Some IMGT-functional V segments, including TRBV6-2 and TRBV6-3, could not be told apart with the 87-base-pair reads, so those segments were excluded. Assigning TCR associations to individual alleles was difficult when HLA alleles, especially DR and DQ, strongly co-occurred. Because counts were too low, approximately 15 rarely observed V segments, including chromosome 9 orphons, were excluded from the earlier analysis of some 540 of the donors. The presence/absence analyses assumed that sequencing depth was roughly uniform across donors, and that assumption may not be true. In the study, 150 to 200 TCR beta chains were listed as associated with cytomegalovirus. Because HLA typing was unavailable for some donors at each locus, only the typed subset was used in association tests. In a later analysis, HLA-associated TCR beta chains were found to be more clonally expanded and to have lower generation probabilities than equally common non-associated chains. This cohort had only TCR beta chains sequenced, and the lack of alpha or paired-chain data limited which features could be detected. Across donors, most TCR sequences were observed very rarely, whereas some public TCRs were present in many individuals. A later genetic analysis reported fewer N-insertions in productive TCRs among donors in an Asian-associated ancestry cluster than the roughly 650-donor mean. Correlated functional status among segregating V segments might reflect linkage disequilibrium, but an unknown experimental factor could not be ruled out. In a later analysis, the rate of TCR association differed among HLA loci, with DRB1 alleles having the most associated TCRs and HLA-C alleles having the fewest. Several of the top co-occurrence clusters appeared to be linked to parvovirus B19, influenza, CMV and Epstein-Barr virus, according to a later analysis. V-gene and J-gene trimming of TCR beta chains was associated with a missense DCLRE1C variant in a later genetic analysis, and the association was replicated in an independent cohort. The authors suggested that the approach could potentially be extended to other disease states and immunological phenotypes. In both the original and validation cohorts, the classifier was reported to diagnose cytomegalovirus status with high specificity and sensitivity. For the cohort, immune exposure information was limited to CMV serostatus. A further reported finding was that TCR beta sequences accurately predicted the HLA-A and HLA-B alleles for most subjects in the first cohort. A group of highly shared sequence variants was considered likely to be a technical artifact of the sequencing pipeline.

V is pruned by 4 bases and J by 4 bases, leaving 9 bases of the junction without a gene match. Measured from the cysteine to the phenylalanine, the CDR3 is 15 residues long. Just CDR3 DNA is preserved here, 45 bases in frame from base 1. Sequences MNHNS (CDR1) and SASEGT (CDR2) are obtained from the germline V gene. Sequenced: PBMCs. The source of this sequence is a woman in her fifties or sixties in good health and CMV-seronegative. This chain joins TRBV6-1 to TRBJ1-1, and TRBD1 matches 7 of the central bases. The CDR3 here reads CASSGRQGRITEAFF. The sequenced DNA is TGTGCCAGCAGTGGGAGACAGGGTCGGATCACTGAAGCTTTCTTT.